This passage covers 23 T cell receptor beta chains from one sample sequenced in a study of blood T cell repertoires in COVID-19. Generated by immunoSEQ multiplex PCR, the TCRdb table keeps only in-frame clones and is missing some. Of about 180,000 clones in the sample, roughly 86% were seen once. The sample comprised PBMCs or T cells enriched from blood (not recorded which). The receptors were gathered from a woman aged 25 to 39 who had recovered from COVID-19.

The genes are TRBV7-8 and TRBJ2-1, with 11 bases that match TRBD2. J gave up 6 bases and V 0 bases, and 10 bases lay outside the gene matches. The length of the CDR3 is 18 residues. Germline lookup yields CDR1 SGHVS and CDR2 FQNEAQ. The CDR3 nucleotides are TGTGCCAGCAGCTTAGCATGGCGGCTAGCGGGAGGCGGCAATGAGCAGTTCTTC. Amino acid sequence: CASSLAWRLAGGGNEQFF.

The chain joins TRBV29-1 to TRBJ1-2; 9 positions match TRBD1. The CDR3 extends over 12 amino acids. CDR1 is SQVTM, CDR2 ANQGSEA, per germline. The trim removed 4 bases at V and 8 bases at J, leaving 5 bases unmatched. For the CDR3, the DNA is TGCAGCGTTGGGACAGGGGTTGGGGGCTACACCTTC. Translated, it gives CSVGTGVGGYTF.

This clone appeared a few times. This chain links TRBV11-2 with TRBJ1-3, with 8 bases matching TRBD1. V was clipped by 5 bases and J by 4 bases; unmatched bases: 13. Germline values: CDR1 SGHAT, CDR2 FQNNGV. The CDR3 loop spans 17 amino acids. CDR3 loop: CASSTSGTGQAGNTIYF. The DNA of the CDR3 is TGTGCCAGCAGCACTTCCGGGACAGGCCAAGCGGGAAACACCATATATTTT.

The chain is built from TRBV25-1 and TRBJ2-5, with 9 bases lining up with TRBD1. Germline CDR1 is MGHDK and CDR2 is SYGVNS. V was clipped by 3 bases and J by 4 bases; unmatched bases: 12. The CDR3 spans 17 residues. CDR3: CASSEIGRDRERETQYF. In nucleotides, the CDR3 is TGTGCCAGCAGTGAGATAGGCCGGGACAGGGAACGAGAGACCCAGTACTTC.

V is TRBV27 and J is TRBJ1-2, with a tentative D call TRBD1 (5 bases). Trimming left V 7 bases short and J 13 bases short, with 10 bases between. Germline assignment: CDR1 MNHEY and CDR2 SMNVEV (reference sequence). The CDR3 spans 9 residues. CDR3 region: CASKDTGTF. CDR3 in DNA: TGTGCCAGCAAGGACACGGGCACCTTC.

The chain recombines TRBV5-1 with TRBJ2-3; 13 bases are shared with TRBD2. The CDR3 consists of 15 residues. Germline lookup yields CDR1 SGHRS and CDR2 YFSETQ. V trimming: 5 bases; J trimming: 6 bases; junction bases outside the gene matches: 6. This CDR3 reads CASSWTSGSADTQYF. CDR3 nucleotide sequence: TGCGCCAGCAGTTGGACTAGCGGGAGTGCGGATACGCAGTATTTT.

This clone has more than one count but fewer than ten. The rearrangement uses TRBV19 and TRBJ2-1; 10 nucleotides align to TRBD2. Germline CDR1 LNHDA, CDR2 SQIVND (reference sequence). The CDR3 extends over 17 amino acids. V was clipped by 1 base and J by 7 bases; unmatched bases: 10. The CDR3 DNA reads as TGTGCCAGTAGTATAGGAAAAGCGGGAGGGCCGTTAAATGAGCAGTTCTTC. This codes for CASSIGKAGGPLNEQFF. Full variable domain (missing parts from reference TRBV19 and TRBJ2-1): DGGITQSPKYLFRKEGQNVTLSCEQNLNHDAMYWYRQDPGQGLRLIYYSQIVNDFQKGDIAEGYSVSREKKESFPLTVTSAQKNPTAFYLCASSIGKAGGPLNEQFFGPGTRLTVL.

The chain recombines TRBV2 with TRBJ2-3; 7 bases agree with TRBD2. Germline V gives CDR1 SNHLY, CDR2 FYNNEI. After removal of 9 bases from V and 0 bases from J, the junction contained 3 bases not matched to a gene. The CDR3 runs 13 residues. The CDR3 nucleotides read TGTGCCAGGGCGACTAGCAGCACAGATACGCAGTATTTT. It specifies CARATSSTDTQYF.

The chain couples TRBV18 to TRBJ1-2, with no clear D. Germline CDR1 reads KGHSH; CDR2 reads LQKENI. Trimming cost V 2 bases and J 8 bases, with 12 bases left between them. This CDR3 comprises 13 residues. The CDR3 bases are TGTGCCAGCTCACCAGACCAGACATTAGGCTACACCTTC. Residues: CASSPDQTLGYTF.

This clone was recorded once. The V and J genes are TRBV19 and TRBJ2-1, with D perhaps TRBD2 (6 bases). The CDR3 has 16 amino acids. The V gene's germline CDR1 is LNHDA and CDR2 SQIVND (reference sequence). V gave up 6 bases and J gave up 2 bases, with 17 bases separating them. The CDR3 loop reads CASRPLLSSAYNEQFF. CDR3 coding DNA: TGTGCCAGTAGGCCCTTGCTTTCTAGCGCCTACAATGAGCAGTTCTTC.

The chain links TRBV5-1 to TRBJ2-5, with D hard to call. With 7 bases removed from V and 6 bases from J, the gap between germline ends came to 22 bases. The CDR3 is 15 residues long. Germline V lookup: CDR1 SGHRS, CDR2 YFSETQ. The CDR3 region has the DNA TGCGCCAGCGCTCCATACAGAGATCCCAAGAAGACCCAGTACTTC. Its translation is CASAPYRDPKKTQYF.

This chain joins TRBV5-1 and TRBJ2-5; 7 bases line up with TRBD2. V lost 4 bases to trimming and J lost 5 bases; unmatched junction nucleotides: 8. The CDR3 length is 14 residues. The germline V gene has CDR1 SGHRS and CDR2 YFSETQ. Written as DNA, the CDR3 is TGCGCCAGCAGCCTACAAGCGGGACCGGAGACCCAGTACTTC. This encodes CASSLQAGPETQYF.

V usage is TRBV28 and J usage is TRBJ1-1; 9 bases are a match to TRBD1. Germline loops: CDR1 MDHEN, CDR2 SYDVKM. Trimming took 7 bases from V and 0 from J; bases not matched to a gene: 6. CDR3 size: 15 residues. The CDR3 DNA is TGTGCCAGCACCCGAGGGACAGGGATGAACACTGAAGCTTTCTTT. As protein: CASTRGTGMNTEAFF.

The chain uses TRBV10-3 and TRBJ1-1; possibly TRBD1 for D (6 bases). CDR3 length: 17 amino acids. The V and J ends lost 0 bases and 2 bases respectively, with 16 bases between them. CDR1 ENHRY and CDR2 SYGVKD come from the germline V gene. The CDR3 region has the DNA TGTGCCATCAGTGAGTCGCCCCTGACAGGAGCCAACACTGAAGCTTTCTTT. Protein product: CAISESPLTGANTEAFF.

The chain carries TRBV28 and TRBJ2-7; D not certain. V lost 5 bases to trimming and J lost 1 base, with 18 bases between them. The CDR3 runs 16 residues. Looked up from germline, CDR1 is MDHEN and CDR2 is SYDVKM. The CDR3 DNA is TGTGCCAGCAGTAAGATCATACAGTCAGGATCCTACGAGCAGTACTTC. Its translation is CASSKIIQSGSYEQYF.

V gene TRBV7-9 combines with J gene TRBJ2-6, with TRBD1 matching over 9 bases. The CDR3 has 16 amino acids. Trimming took 4 bases from V and 2 from J; bases not matched to a gene: 3. In germline, CDR1 is SEHNR, CDR2 FQNEAQ (reference sequence). CDR3 coding DNA: TGTGCCAGCAGCTCAACAGGGGGCGCTGGGGCCAACGTCCTGACTTTC. Translating it yields CASSSTGGAGANVLTF. The variable domain in full, completed from reference TRBV7-9 and TRBJ2-6, reads DTGVSQNPRHKITKRGQNVTFRCDPISEHNRLYWYRQTLGQGPEFLTYFQNEAQLEKSRLLSDRFSAERPKGSFSTLEIQRTEQGDSAMYLCASSSTGGAGANVLTFGAGSRLTVL.

The chain couples TRBV6-5 to TRBJ2-7; TRBD1 might be the D (6 bases). The V gene's germline CDR1 is MNHEY and CDR2 SVGAGI. The CDR3 length is 15 residues. Deletions cut 0 bases from V and 2 bases from J, with 11 bases between. The CDR3 DNA sequence: TGTGCCAGCAGTTACTCATTCAGGGGTGCCTACGAGCAGTACTTC. It encodes CASSYSFRGAYEQYF.

The V and J genes are TRBV5-6 and TRBJ2-1; D remains ambiguous. CDR3 length: 12 residues. Germline CDR1 and CDR2: SGHDT and YYEEEE. Trimming left V 4 bases short and J 5 bases short, with 7 bases between. CDR3 bases: TGTGCCAGCAGCCGACTGCACAATGAGCAGTTCTTC. This gives the protein CASSRLHNEQFF. Looking up the rest from reference TRBV5-6 and TRBJ2-1 gives the full variable domain: DAGVTQSPTHLIKTRGQQVTLRCSPKSGHDTVSWYQQALGQGPQFIFQYYEEEERQRGNFPDRFSGHQFPNYSSELNVNALLLGDSALYLCASSRLHNEQFFGPGTRLTVL.

The rearrangement joins TRBV5-1 to TRBJ2-7, with 9 bases matching TRBD2. The V segment lost 4 bases and the J segment 3 bases; nucleotides outside the gene matches: 8. Germline V lookup: CDR1 SGHRS, CDR2 YFSETQ. The CDR3 spans 15 residues. For the CDR3, the DNA is TGCGCCAGCAGCCCGATAGCGGGAGTGGACTACGAGCAGTACTTC. It specifies CASSPIAGVDYEQYF.

The rearrangement joins TRBV11-3 to TRBJ2-1, with a possible D match to TRBD2 (5 bases). This CDR3 spans 16 amino acids. Germline V gene sequence: CDR1 SGHNT, CDR2 YENEEA. Trimming pared 1 base from V and 7 bases from J, leaving 17 bases between. The CDR3, as DNA: TGTGCCAGCAGCTTAGGAACCCCTATGAGGGCGAATGAGCAGTTCTTC. Translation: CASSLGTPMRANEQFF.

The chain is built from TRBV5-6 and TRBJ2-7, with 8 bases aligning to TRBD2. The J segment lost 4 bases and the V segment lost 2 bases, leaving 8 bases of the junction unmatched. This CDR3 contains 15 residues. Looked up from germline, CDR1 is SGHDT and CDR2 is YYEEEE. CDR3 coding DNA: TGTGCCAGCAGCTTCGGGGGACTAGGGTTTTACGAGCAGTACTTC. As protein: CASSFGGLGFYEQYF.

The CDR3 reads CASSLGAGGISYNEQFF. CDR3 coding DNA: TGTGCCAGCAGCTTGGGGGCAGGGGGAATTTCCTACAATGAGCAGTTCTTC. The V call is TRBV5-4, the J call TRBJ2-1; 7 bases match TRBD1. From germline, CDR1 is SGHNT and CDR2 YYREEE (reference sequence). The CDR3 has 17 residues. V gave up 0 bases and J gave up 1 base; unmatched junction bases: 7.

V usage is TRBV7-2 and J usage is TRBJ2-4, with 7 bases fitting TRBD2. Germline values: CDR1 SGHTA, CDR2 FQGNSA. V was pared by 6 bases and J by 0 bases, with 11 bases of the junction left unmatched. The CDR3 contains 17 residues. Here the CDR3 reads CASSPSKRGIAKNIQYF. DNA of the CDR3: TGTGCCAGCAGTCCATCTAAGCGGGGTATAGCCAAAAACATTCAGTACTTC.